This T cell receptor (beta chain) was retrieved from a study of a mutant IDH1 vaccine in newly diagnosed glioma (dated by TCRdb to 2020 to 2022). Context from the whole study: Eight vaccinations were administered to patients in weeks 1, 3, 5, 7, 11, 15, 19 and 23, corresponding to visits V03 through V10. Vaccination started 4-6 weeks after radiotherapy alone, or was given together with temozolomide cycles in the groups whose treatment included chemotherapy. For exploratory analyses, approximately 23 treated patients had longitudinal TCRB deep sequencing done wherever samples were available. Peripheral blood was collected at six visits: V03 (baseline), V05, V07, V10, V12 and V13. Of the roughly 32 patients who were treated, 62.5% were male and about 40% were female, and the mean age was around 43 years. Prior to enrollment, standard therapy consisting of radiotherapy alone, temozolomide alone, or radiochemotherapy with temozolomide had been administered to patients, with the combination being received by most patients.

As concerns this clone: Its antigen remains undetermined. No base quality values were provided; no much bigger clone lies one nucleotide off.

The library was generated by the immunoSEQ multiplex PCR assay. Rearranged TCR beta chain sequences were amplified with the hsTCRB Kit following the manufacturer's protocol. Sequencing of TCRB libraries was carried out on an Illumina MiSeq. For the original study's pipeline: Demultiplexing, trimming and gene mapping were performed with the kit vendor's proprietary platform. As stored in TCRdb, this immuneACCESS dataset retains in-frame rearrangements with V and J assigned. A fraction of the clones does not appear; measured against another copy, unresolved V genes explain less than half of the discrepancy, and the remainder lacks a known reason. That table furnishes V, J and clone size, whereas the DNA furnished D and trimming. This sample comprises approximately 61,000 clones, approximately 79% of them detected only once. The ten largest make up approximately 7.4% of the sample. The paper's findings and limits, for the study overall: PBMC samples for TCRB deep sequencing were selected based on availability. Across multiple MHC alleles, vaccine-induced immune responses were seen in about 93% of patients. The authors noted that analyses of patient blood samples could not be reproduced because of sample limitations. Changes in the top peripheral T cell clonotypes picked up by TCRB sequencing did not appear to be linked to pseudoprogression.

The time point label of this sample denotes: week 5, during vaccination. Each vaccine dose was 300 ug of a 20-mer mutant IDH1 peptide in Montanide, given subcutaneously with topical imiquimod. The donors had newly diagnosed IDH1-mutant astrocytomas of WHO grade 3 or 4 that showed loss of nuclear ATRX. The samples were drawn from NOA16, a multicentre, single-arm, open-label phase I trial in Germany that tested a mutant IDH1 peptide vaccine in humans for the first time. Genomic DNA for TCRB sequencing was extracted from EDTA blood using the DNeasy Blood and Tissue Kit. The trim is 3 bases for V and 2 bases for J, with a gap of 5 bases between the germline ends. The CDR3 measures 12 amino acids from cysteine to phenylalanine. The retained sequence is limited to the CDR3, 36 bases, with the frame set at the first base. The germline V gene (reference sequence) supplies CDR1 WNHNN and CDR2 SYGVQD.

This receptor was identified in a woman aged 50 to 60 with glioma. Sequencing used PBMCs, obtained from a glioma patient whose treatment included an IDH1 peptide vaccine. The receptor chain draws on TRBV10-1 and TRBJ2-7; too little of a D gene remains to name it. The nucleotide sequence reads TGCGCCAGCAGTGACAGGACCTACGAGCAGTACTTC. This encodes CASSDRTYEQYF.